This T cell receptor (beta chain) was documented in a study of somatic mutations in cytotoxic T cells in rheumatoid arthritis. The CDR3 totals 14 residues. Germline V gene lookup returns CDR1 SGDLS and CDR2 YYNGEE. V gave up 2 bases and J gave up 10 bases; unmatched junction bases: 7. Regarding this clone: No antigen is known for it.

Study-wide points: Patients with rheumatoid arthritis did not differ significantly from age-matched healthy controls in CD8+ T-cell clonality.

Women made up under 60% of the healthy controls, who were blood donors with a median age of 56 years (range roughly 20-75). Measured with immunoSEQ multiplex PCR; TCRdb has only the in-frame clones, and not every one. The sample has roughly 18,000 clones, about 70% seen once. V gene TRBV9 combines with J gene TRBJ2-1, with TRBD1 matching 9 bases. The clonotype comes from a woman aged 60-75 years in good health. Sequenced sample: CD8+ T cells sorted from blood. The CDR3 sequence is CASSVGTGFLEQFF. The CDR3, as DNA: TGTGCCAGCAGCGTTGGGACAGGGTTCTTGGAGCAGTTCTTC.